What follows are 13 T cell receptor beta chains derived from one specimen sequenced in a study of T cell changes during pregnancy in multiple sclerosis. TCRdb's table, derived via immunoSEQ multiplex PCR, lists solely in-frame clones and lacks some. This sample has roughly 48,000 clones, with about 93% found just once. Specimen: CD4+ T cells from peripheral blood mononuclear cells, collected in the first trimester of pregnancy. Source of these receptors: a female donor with multiple sclerosis, enrolled in a pregnancy study.

The genes are TRBV9 and TRBJ1-4, with 7 bases matching TRBD1. Germline V gives CDR1 SGDLS, CDR2 YYNGEE. The CDR3 runs to 14 residues. V lost 5 bases and J lost 2; bases outside the gene matches: 3. The DNA of the CDR3 is TGTGCCAGCAGTCCGGGACAGACTAATGAAAAACTGTTTTTT. Amino acids: CASSPGQTNEKLFF.

The chain has TRBV9 and TRBJ1-3; D not resolved. The CDR3 length is 14 residues. Germline CDR1 SGDLS, CDR2 YYNGEE. Trimming cost V 2 bases and J 3 bases, with 9 bases left between them. CDR3 in DNA: TGTGCCAGCAGCGTGCGGCAGAATGGAAACACCATATATTTT. It specifies CASSVRQNGNTIYF.

This chain connects TRBV5-6 to TRBJ2-5, with TRBD2 matching over 15 bases. CDR1 and CDR2 from the germline V gene are SGHDT and YYEEEE. The CDR3 consists of 16 residues. V shed 2 bases, J shed 4 bases, and the junction held 3 bases outside the gene matches. The CDR3 nucleotides are TGTGCCAGCAGCTTCGGACTAGCGGGGGGGCCAGAGACCCAGTACTTC. Translation: CASSFGLAGGPETQYF.

This clone has only a few counts. This chain uses TRBV7-8 with TRBJ1-6; D remains ambiguous. The CDR3 runs 15 residues. Trimming removed 1 base from V and 4 bases from J, with 8 bases in between. Per germline, CDR1 SGHVS and CDR2 FQNEAQ. CDR3 loop: CASSLDRQYNSPLHF. Written as DNA, the CDR3 is TGTGCCAGCAGCTTAGATCGCCAGTATAATTCACCCCTCCACTTT.

The rearrangement links TRBV19 to TRBJ1-6; D is possibly TRBD1 (5 bases). The CDR3 contains 13 residues. Germline assignment: CDR1 LNHDA and CDR2 SQIVND (reference sequence). The V gene lost 8 bases and the J gene lost 8 bases, with 13 bases spanning the gap. Written as DNA, the CDR3 is TGTGCCAGTGGGGGGGAGAGGGATTCACCCCTCCACTTT. Residues: CASGGERDSPLHF.

This clone has just one count. The rearrangement links TRBV5-6 to TRBJ2-3, with 8 bases lining up with TRBD2. CDR1 SGHDT and CDR2 YYEEEE come from the germline V gene. This CDR3 is 15 amino acids long. V lost 3 bases and J lost 3; bases outside the gene matches: 6. The CDR3 DNA sequence: TGTGCCAGCAGCTCCGTGACTAGCGCTACAGATACGCAGTATTTT. Its protein is CASSSVTSATDTQYF.

This CDR3 is CSVGLAGGPRYEQYF. In nucleotides, the CDR3 is TGCAGCGTTGGACTAGCGGGGGGGCCGAGGTACGAGCAGTACTTC. V gene TRBV29-1 combines with J gene TRBJ2-7; 14 positions agree with TRBD2. This CDR3 comprises 15 residues. J was trimmed by 4 bases and V by 4 bases; bases with no gene match: 6. Germline assignment: CDR1 SQVTM and CDR2 ANQGSEA.

The gene calls are TRBV5-8 and TRBJ1-3; TRBD1 aligns across 7 bases. The CDR3 spans 17 residues. Per germline, CDR1 SGHTS and CDR2 YDEGEE. V dropped 0 bases and J dropped 2; count of bases not matched to a gene: 8. The CDR3 DNA is TGTGCCAGCAGCTTGGAGCCAGACAGGGTGGCTGGAAACACCATATATTTT. This codes for CASSLEPDRVAGNTIYF. Full variable domain (rest looked up from reference TRBV5-8 and TRBJ1-3): EAGVTQSPTHLIKTRGQQATLRCSPISGHTSVYWYQQALGLGLQFLLWYDEGEERNRGNFPPRFSGRQFPNYSSELNVNALELEDSALYLCASSLEPDRVAGNTIYFGEGSWLTVV.

The chain carries TRBV6-5 and TRBJ2-1, with TRBD2 identical over 11 bases. V gave up 5 bases and J gave up 10 bases; unmatched junction bases: 10. Germline loops: CDR1 MNHEY, CDR2 SVGAGI. This CDR3 is built from 15 residues. CDR3 residues: CASSLTLAGELEQFF. CDR3 bases: TGTGCCAGCAGTCTCACACTAGCGGGGGAATTGGAGCAGTTCTTC.

The rearrangement uses TRBV18 and TRBJ2-3; 11 positions agree with TRBD2. V shed 3 bases, J shed 2 bases, and the junction held 10 bases outside the gene matches. Looked up from germline, CDR1 is KGHSH and CDR2 is LQKENI. The CDR3 loop spans 18 amino acids. The CDR3 region is CASSPRLTSGGLTDTQYF. The DNA for the CDR3 is TGTGCCAGCTCACCTCGATTAACTAGCGGGGGACTCACAGATACGCAGTATTTT.

The V call is TRBV11-1, the J call TRBJ2-1; maybe TRBD1 (6 bases). The CDR3 length is 15 residues. Trimming pared 5 bases from V and 7 bases from J, leaving 18 bases between. CDR1 is SGHAT, CDR2 FQDESV, per germline (reference sequence). This chain's CDR3 is CASSRDKIPRNEQFF. CDR3 sequence (DNA): TGTGCCAGCAGCAGGGACAAAATCCCAAGGAATGAGCAGTTCTTC.

This chain connects TRBV19 to TRBJ1-6; no definite D call. This CDR3 spans 14 amino acids. Trimming took off 3 bases at V and 5 bases at J, with 8 bases between the two ends. The germline gives CDR1 LNHDA, CDR2 SQIVND (reference sequence). DNA for the CDR3: TGTGCCAGTAGTATCGTTCAGAATAATTCACCCCTCCACTTT. Its protein product is CASSIVQNNSPLHF.

V and J are TRBV5-6 and TRBJ1-2; maybe TRBD1 (6 bases). Germline CDR1 reads SGHDT; CDR2 reads YYEEEE. The CDR3 is 14 amino acids. The V gene lost 4 bases and the J gene lost 2 bases, with 12 bases spanning the gap. The CDR3 is CASSTGQKNYGYTF. The CDR3 region has the DNA TGTGCCAGCAGCACAGGACAGAAAAACTATGGCTACACCTTC.